This T cell receptor (beta chain) was captured by sequencing in a study of HIV-infected patients and healthy controls. This clonotype came up a few times. V was clipped by 0 bases and J by 3 bases; unmatched bases: 3. The V gene's germline CDR1 is SQVTM and CDR2 ANQGSEA. CDR3 length: 14 residues. MiXCR was run by TCRdb on the 5' RACE reads, yielding one entry per CDR3 protein. The sample holds under 20,000 distinct CDR3 sequences, about 16% seen once. This TCR was sampled from a human donor in good health. The chain combines TRBV29-1 with TRBJ2-7, with 9 positions matching TRBD1. Source material: CD8+ T cells from blood. This CDR3 reads CSVEEGTGIYEQYF. The CDR3 nucleotides are TGCAGCGTTGAAGAGGGGACAGGGATCTACGAGCAGTACTTC.